A selection of T cell receptor beta chains follows, all from one sample in a study of shared clonotypes between healthy human individuals. Measured with immunoSEQ multiplex PCR; TCRdb has only the in-frame clones, and not every one. The sample includes about 530,000 clones, approximately 95% of them seen just once. Sequenced input: naive CD4+ T cells sorted from blood. These receptors were taken from a woman in her thirties in good health. CDR3s include the opening cysteine and the closing phenylalanine or tryptophan. A D gene is named only where the DNA matches it firmly.

V	J	D	CDR3
TRBV23-1	TRBJ2-7	-	CASSQSKQNEQYF
TRBV9	TRBJ2-3	-	CASSVGWGAQNTQYF
TRBV28	TRBJ2-4	-	CASISGLAKNIQYF
TRBV18	TRBJ2-2	TRBD1	CASSPLGQLNTGELFF
TRBV7-2	TRBJ2-2	TRBD2	CASSPSGLAGGTGELFF
TRBV9	TRBJ1-1	-	CASSVRSNTEAFF
TRBV5-5	TRBJ1-4	-	CASTSTAVREKLFF
TRBV19	TRBJ1-5	-	CASSIRQGGGSNQPQHF
TRBV28	TRBJ1-2	-	CASSWSADWGYTF
TRBV10-2	TRBJ1-5	-	CASSTELNQPQHF
TRBV10-3	TRBJ1-5	TRBD1	CAISPTGATPKPQHF
TRBV28	TRBJ2-7	-	CASRANRVGEQYF
TRBV5-1	TRBJ1-1	-	CASSLYGGVTEAFF
TRBV19	TRBJ2-1	TRBD2	CASSIPPLAGGRDEQFF
TRBV28	TRBJ1-2	-	CASSAGEGTYGYTF
TRBV5-4	TRBJ2-7	-	CASSYRSDVEQYF
TRBV27	TRBJ2-3	TRBD2	CASSLGLAGADTQYF
TRBV5-1	TRBJ2-2	-	CASSPVAVTGELFF
TRBV18	TRBJ1-4	TRBD1	CASSPLTGARANEKLFF